The next 17 T cell receptor beta chains were all read from a single sample in a study of CD8 T cells in Susac syndrome (dated 2019 in TCRdb). Libraries were made using the immunoSEQ multiplex PCR assay. RNA was extracted using the RNeasy kit, and roughly 0.5 to 1 ug of the RNA was reverse transcribed with random hexamers. TCRdb applied fastp at Q25 and MiXCR to the public reads, then kept only in-frame beta chains. Each entry merges the rows of one CDR3 protein and shows their most common DNA and genes. This sample comprises over 100,000 distinct CDR3 sequences, around 95% of them detected only once. The top ten constitute just over 0.095% of the sample. The sequenced sample was CD4+ T cells from PBMCs. The receptors come from a human donor in good health.

The chain joins TRBV3-1 to TRBJ2-1; 7 nucleotides align to TRBD1. The junction had 10 bases not matched to a gene; V was cut back by 6 bases and J by 14 bases. There are 12 residues in the CDR3. CDR1 and CDR2 from the germline V gene are LGHDT and YNNKEL (reference sequence). DNA of the CDR3: TGTGCCAGCAGTCAGGGGGACGGACAGAAGTTCTTC. This codes for CASSQGDGQKFF.

In this sample, this clonotype turned up a few times. The chain links TRBV2 to TRBJ2-7, with unresolved D. The germline V and J ends were trimmed by 8 bases and 2 bases, with 13 bases remaining between them. The CDR3 covers 13 residues. Germline V gives CDR1 SNHLY, CDR2 FYNNEI. The CDR3 protein is CASSRDRAYEQYF. CDR3 in DNA: TGTGCCAGCTCTAGAGACCGTGCCTACGAGCAGTACTTC.

The chain recombines TRBV7-9 with TRBJ2-2, with D perhaps TRBD1 (5 bases). From germline, CDR1 is SEHNR and CDR2 FQNEAQ (reference sequence). Trimming removed 8 bases at V and 1 base at J, with 8 bases between. This CDR3 comprises 13 residues. CDR3 sequence: CASRQGNTGELFF. CDR3 bases: TGTGCCAGCCGCCAGGGGAACACCGGGGAGCTGTTTTTT.

This clonotype was seen only once. The rearrangement joins TRBV5-1 to TRBJ2-1; D possibly corresponds to TRBD1 (5 bases). The CDR3 has 15 residues. Germline V CDR1 and CDR2: SGHRS, YFSETQ. V was cut by 2 bases and J by 7 bases, with 16 bases left in between. CDR3 in amino acids: CASSLRASGQNEQFF. CDR3 bases: TGCGCCAGCAGCTTACGGGCTTCAGGGCAGAATGAGCAGTTCTTC.

The chain couples TRBV6-5 to TRBJ2-7; possible D gene TRBD1, 5 bases. The CDR3 length is 17 residues. With 3 bases removed from V and 2 bases from J, the gap between germline ends came to 20 bases. Germline CDR1 is MNHEY and CDR2 is SVGAGI. CDR3 nucleotides: TGTGCCAGCAGTTATTCGCCAGGGAAGCCTCGGGCCTACGAGCAGTACTTC. Residues: CASSYSPGKPRAYEQYF.

The rearrangement links TRBV20-1 to TRBJ2-1; 12 bases align to TRBD2. The trim removed 5 bases at V and 0 bases at J, leaving 5 bases unmatched. Germline V gene sequence: CDR1 DFQATT, CDR2 SNEGSKA (reference sequence). CDR3 size: 16 residues. The CDR3 here is CSAPGLAGSSYNEQFF. As DNA, the CDR3 is TGCAGTGCTCCTGGACTAGCGGGAAGCTCCTACAATGAGCAGTTCTTC.

The genes are TRBV5-1 and TRBJ1-4, with D perhaps TRBD1 (6 bases). CDR3 length: 14 amino acids. Germline V CDR1 and CDR2: SGHRS, YFSETQ. V lost 5 bases to trimming and J lost 8 bases, with 16 bases between them. In DNA form, the CDR3 reads TGCGCCAGCAGTCCCTCGGGGGCGGGGGAAAAACTGTTTTTT. Its translation is CASSPSGAGEKLFF.

V gene TRBV12-3 or TRBV12-4 combines with J gene TRBJ1-1; tentatively, D is TRBD1 (6 bases). Trimming pared 6 bases from V and 1 base from J, leaving 9 bases between. The CDR3 loop spans 13 amino acids. This chain's CDR3 is CASSQGWNTEAFF. As DNA, the CDR3 is TGTGCCAGCAGCCAGGGGTGGAACACTGAAGCTTTCTTT.

The rearrangement uses TRBV5-6 and TRBJ1-5; D perhaps matches TRBD1 (5 bases). This CDR3 spans 16 amino acids. V was cut by 0 bases and J by 3 bases, with 13 bases left in between. Per the germline V gene, CDR1 is SGHDT and CDR2 is YYEEEE. The CDR3 protein is CASSLGGLPLNQPQHF. CDR3 DNA: TGTGCCAGCAGCTTGGGGGGACTCCCTCTCAATCAGCCCCAGCATTTT.

The chain uses TRBV6-5 and TRBJ2-7, with a weak D call TRBD1 (6 bases). CDR3 length: 13 residues. The V end was cut by 2 bases, the J end by 3 bases, with 8 bases between. The germline V gene has CDR1 MNHEY and CDR2 SVGAGI. CDR3 DNA sequence: TGTGCCAGCAGTTACCGAGGGGGCTACGAGCAGTACTTC. Protein sequence: CASSYRGGYEQYF.

In DNA form, the CDR3 reads TGCGCCAGCAGCTTACAGGGTTCCTATAATTCACCCCTCCACTTT. Its protein is CASSLQGSYNSPLHF. V is TRBV5-1 and J is TRBJ1-6; D perhaps matches TRBD1 (6 bases). The CDR3 totals 15 residues. Germline CDR1 and CDR2: SGHRS and YFSETQ. With 2 bases removed from V and 1 base from J, the gap between germline ends came to 7 bases.

This clonotype was seen only once. This rearrangement joins TRBV2 to TRBJ2-7, with D possibly being TRBD2 (5 bases). The V end lost 6 bases, the J end lost 3 bases, and 12 bases lay between the germline ends. Per the germline V gene, CDR1 is SNHLY and CDR2 is FYNNEI. This CDR3 is built from 13 residues. This CDR3 is CASSRGPYYEQYF. The DNA of the CDR3 is TGTGCCAGCAGCCGGGGTCCGTACTACGAGCAGTACTTC.

This clonotype was counted a single time. V and J are TRBV5-1 and TRBJ1-2; no definite D call. Germline loops: CDR1 SGHRS, CDR2 YFSETQ. Deletions cut 4 bases from V and 6 bases from J, with 10 bases between. The CDR3 loop spans 12 amino acids. CDR3 in amino acids: CASSRIEDGYTF. CDR3 nucleotides: TGCGCCAGCAGCAGGATAGAAGATGGCTACACCTTC.

The rearrangement joins TRBV7-2 to TRBJ1-6; 7 bases agree with TRBD1. The CDR3 extends over 14 amino acids. The germline CDR1 and CDR2 sequences are SGHTA and FQGNSA. J lost 7 bases, V lost 5 bases, and 5 bases had no gene match. The CDR3 sequence: CASSPDRVNSPLHF. CDR3 DNA: TGTGCCAGCAGCCCAGACAGGGTCAATTCACCCCTCCACTTT.

The rearrangement uses TRBV27 and TRBJ2-7, with TRBD2 matching over 10 bases. CDR1 and CDR2 (germline): MNHEY, SMNVEV (reference sequence). There are 14 residues in the CDR3. After removal of 6 bases from V and 6 bases from J, the junction contained 8 bases not matched to a gene. This CDR3 reads CASRRSSGSGEQYF. CDR3 sequence (DNA): TGTGCCAGCAGGAGGTCTAGCGGGAGCGGCGAGCAGTACTTC.

The chain carries TRBV15 and TRBJ1-1, with 8 bases lining up with TRBD1. CDR3 size: 16 residues. The germline gives CDR1 LNHNV, CDR2 YYDKDF (reference sequence). V shed 0 bases and J 4 bases; nucleotides not matched to a gene: 7. For the CDR3, the DNA is TGTGCCACCAGCAGAGATGGCAGGGGGCGATTCACTGAAGCTTTCTTT. This encodes CATSRDGRGRFTEAFF.

This clonotype was counted a single time. The V gene is TRBV29-1, the J gene TRBJ1-2; D possibly corresponds to TRBD1 (5 bases). V was trimmed by 4 bases and J by 6 bases, leaving 15 bases between them. Germline V gene data show CDR1 as SQVTM and CDR2 as ANQGSEA. The CDR3 extends over 13 amino acids. The CDR3, as DNA: TGCAGCGTTGTAGGGGCCCTTGGGAATGGCTACACCTTC. It is translated as CSVVGALGNGYTF.